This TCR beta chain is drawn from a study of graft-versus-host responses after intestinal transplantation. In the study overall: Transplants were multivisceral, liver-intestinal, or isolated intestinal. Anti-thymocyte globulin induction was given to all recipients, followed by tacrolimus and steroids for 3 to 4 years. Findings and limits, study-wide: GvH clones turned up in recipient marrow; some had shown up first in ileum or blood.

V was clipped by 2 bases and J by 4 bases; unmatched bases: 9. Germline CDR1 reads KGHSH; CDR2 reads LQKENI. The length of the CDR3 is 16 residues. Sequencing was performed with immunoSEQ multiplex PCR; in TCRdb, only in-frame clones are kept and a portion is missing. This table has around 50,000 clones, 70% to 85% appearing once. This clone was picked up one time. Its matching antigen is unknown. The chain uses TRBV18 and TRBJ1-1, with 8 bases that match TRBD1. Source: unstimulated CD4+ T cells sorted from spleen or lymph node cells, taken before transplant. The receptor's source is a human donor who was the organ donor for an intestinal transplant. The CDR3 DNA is TGTGCCAGCTCACCAACCCGACAGGGGAGGAGCACTGAAGCTTTCTTT. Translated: CASSPTRQGRSTEAFF.